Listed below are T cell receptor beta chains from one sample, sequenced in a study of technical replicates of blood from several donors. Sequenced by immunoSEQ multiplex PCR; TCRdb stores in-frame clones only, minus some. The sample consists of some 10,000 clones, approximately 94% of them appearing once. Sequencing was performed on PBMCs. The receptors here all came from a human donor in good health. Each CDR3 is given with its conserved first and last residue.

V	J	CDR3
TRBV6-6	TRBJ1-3	CASSSRDRSGNTIYF
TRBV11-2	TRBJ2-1	CASTSGTGIYNEQFF
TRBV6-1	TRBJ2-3	CASSGGQGAEDTQYF
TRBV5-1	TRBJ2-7	CASSLEPTGQGIYGQYF
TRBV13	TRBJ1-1	CASSSTQGETAEAFF
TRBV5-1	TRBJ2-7	CASSPMDRAHEQYF
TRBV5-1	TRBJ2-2	CASSLGTSGNTGELFF
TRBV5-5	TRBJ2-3	CASSLAPADTQYF
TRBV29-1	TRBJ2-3	CSVEGSEEYF
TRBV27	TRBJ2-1	CASSILAWGMGNEQFF
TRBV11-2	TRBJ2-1	CASSLEASPSSYNEQFF
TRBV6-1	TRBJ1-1	CASSEGQMNTEAFF
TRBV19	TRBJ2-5	CASNTGGSVETQYF
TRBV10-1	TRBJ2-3	CASSDSGDRDTQYF
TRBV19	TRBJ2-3	CASSIRGLAGEVDTQYF
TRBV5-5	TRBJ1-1	CASSLETGRTEAFF
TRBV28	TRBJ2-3	CASSLRTSGSTDTQYF